This T cell receptor (beta chain) stems from a study of immune evolution from preneoplasia to lung adenocarcinoma. Study outcomes and limitations: Later-stage lesions seemingly showed higher T cell density and diversity than normal lung. T cell clonality was higher in KRAS-mutant than EGFR-mutant or wild-type nodules.

The repertoire was sequenced with immunoSEQ multiplex PCR; TCRdb's copy has only in-frame clones and lacks some. The sample has some 15,000 clones, roughly 86% seen once. Patient tissue came from resections in Japan or China, 2014–2017. As regards this clone: Its specificity is not known.

This CDR3 has 15 residues. The V gene's germline CDR1 is MNHNS and CDR2 SASEGT. After removal of 5 bases from V and 8 bases from J, the junction contained 14 bases not matched to a gene. The clonotype comes from a person aged 55-80 years with lung adenocarcinoma. V usage is TRBV6-1 and J usage is TRBJ1-2, with 7 bases that match TRBD1. Source material: FFPE minimally invasive lung adenocarcinoma tissue. The CDR3 region is CASSPSDRKGRGYTF. The CDR3, as DNA: TGTGCCAGCAGTCCTTCGGACAGGAAAGGGCGAGGCTACACCTTC.